This TCR beta chain was retrieved from a study of PD-L1 blockade in urothelial cancer. Using immunoSEQ multiplex PCR, the repertoire was profiled, and TCRdb retains in-frame clones only, with some absent. The sample has around 110,000 clones, roughly 90% seen once. Germline loops: CDR1 MNHNS, CDR2 SASEGT. Trimming removed 1 base from V and 7 bases from J, with 16 bases in between. This CDR3 is 15 amino acids long. This clone was seen only a few times. Documented time point: peripheral blood 6 weeks after treatment start. The specimen was PBMCs, collected around atezolizumab (anti-PD-L1) treatment. The sequence came from a man between 60 and 75 years old with urothelial cancer. The chain employs TRBV6-1 and TRBJ2-5, with a possible D match to TRBD2 (6 bases). CDR3 loop: CASSEGGGDPGTQYF. For the CDR3, the DNA is TGTGCCAGCAGTGAAGGCGGCGGGGATCCGGGGACCCAGTACTTC.